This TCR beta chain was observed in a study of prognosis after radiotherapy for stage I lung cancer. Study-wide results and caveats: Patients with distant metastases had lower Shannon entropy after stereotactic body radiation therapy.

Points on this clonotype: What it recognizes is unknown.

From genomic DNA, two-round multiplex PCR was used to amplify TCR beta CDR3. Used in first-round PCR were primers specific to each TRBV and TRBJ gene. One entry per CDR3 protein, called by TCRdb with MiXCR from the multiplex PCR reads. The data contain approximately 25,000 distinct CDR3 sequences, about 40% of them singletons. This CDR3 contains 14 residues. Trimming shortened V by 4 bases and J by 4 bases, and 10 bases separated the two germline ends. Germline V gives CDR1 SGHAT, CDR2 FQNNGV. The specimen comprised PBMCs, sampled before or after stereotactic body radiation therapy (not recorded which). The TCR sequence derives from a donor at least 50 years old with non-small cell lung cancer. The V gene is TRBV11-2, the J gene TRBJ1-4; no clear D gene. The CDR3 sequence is CASSYSAYNEKLFF. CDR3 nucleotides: TGTGCCAGCAGCTATTCAGCCTATAATGAAAAACTGTTTTTT.